This TCR beta chain originates from a study of blood T cell repertoires in COVID-19. Study as a whole: Sites across the United States, Italy and Spain contributed samples from acute and convalescent COVID-19. In each case, the material was cDNA or gDNA derived from T cells, B-cell-depleted T cells, or PBMCs.

Study processing details: Reference gene primer amplification yielded estimated nucleated cell counts. The repertoire was sequenced with immunoSEQ multiplex PCR; TCRdb's copy has only in-frame clones and lacks some. V, J and clone size reflect that table, while D and trimming were determined from the DNA. The sample records just under 150,000 clones, around 83% being singletons. V gave up 3 bases and J gave up 5 bases, with 8 bases separating them. This CDR3 has 13 residues. In germline, CDR1 is SGHTA, CDR2 FQGNSA. Sequenced sample: peripheral blood. The gene calls are TRBV7-2 and TRBJ1-5, with D unresolved. This TCR was sampled from a human donor with acute or convalescent COVID-19. The donor label of this sample is uncertain. The CDR3 loop reads CASSFLSYQPQHF. The CDR3 coding sequence is TGTGCCAGCAGCTTCTTGAGTTATCAGCCCCAGCATTTT.